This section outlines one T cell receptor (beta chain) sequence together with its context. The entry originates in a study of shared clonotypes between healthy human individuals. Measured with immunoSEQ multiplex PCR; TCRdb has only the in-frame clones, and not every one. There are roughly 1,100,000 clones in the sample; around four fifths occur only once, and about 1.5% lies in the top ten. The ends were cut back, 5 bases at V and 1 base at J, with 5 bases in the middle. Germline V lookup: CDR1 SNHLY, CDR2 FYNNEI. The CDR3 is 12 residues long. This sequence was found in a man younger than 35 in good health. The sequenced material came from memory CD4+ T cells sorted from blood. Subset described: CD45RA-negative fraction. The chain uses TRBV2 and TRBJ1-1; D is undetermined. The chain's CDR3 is CASSKENTEAFF. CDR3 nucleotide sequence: TGTGCCAGCAGTAAAGAGAACACTGAAGCTTTCTTT.